Listed below are T cell receptor beta chains from one sample, sequenced in a study of T-cell memory formation after mild COVID-19. TCRdb ran MiXCR on the 5' RACE reads and lists one entry per CDR3 protein. The sample has 65,000 to 100,000 distinct CDR3 sequences; 10% to 15% are singletons. The sequenced sample consisted of PBMCs or a T cell subset sorted from them (not recorded which). These receptor sequences come from a young man who had mild COVID-19 (a few samples of this study predate the infection). Cell type and time point are not known. Each CDR3 is given with its conserved first and last residue. The D gene is left open where the match is weak. Rows give clone size only sometimes, using once, few, many, or a class for an expanded clone.

cdr3_aa: CASSLGVSYGYTF
cdr3_nt: TGTGCCAGCAGCTTGGGCGTAAGCTATGGCTACACCTTC
d_call: -
clone_size: -
v_call: TRBV5-4
j_call: TRBJ1-2

cdr3_aa: CAIPHGGVLNEQFF
cdr3_nt: TGTGCCATCCCCCACGGCGGGGTCCTAAATGAGCAGTTCTTC
d_call: -
clone_size: -
v_call: TRBV2
j_call: TRBJ2-1

cdr3_aa: CASRKTVDSGNTIYF
cdr3_nt: TGTGCCAGCAGAAAGACGGTGGACTCTGGAAACACCATATATTTT
d_call: -
clone_size: few
v_call: TRBV6-5
j_call: TRBJ1-3

cdr3_aa: CATSEYNSYNEQFF
cdr3_nt: TGTGCCACCAGTGAGTATAACTCCTACAATGAGCAGTTCTTC
d_call: -
clone_size: -
v_call: TRBV24-1
j_call: TRBJ2-1

cdr3_aa: CASSSTSGTKETQYF
cdr3_nt: TGTGCCAGCAGCTCGACATCAGGTACCAAGGAGACCCAGTACTTC
d_call: -
clone_size: -
v_call: TRBV11-3
j_call: TRBJ2-5

cdr3_aa: CASSEPSNEQFF
cdr3_nt: TGTGCCAGCAGCGAACCTTCTAATGAGCAGTTCTTC
d_call: -
clone_size: few
v_call: TRBV7-3
j_call: TRBJ2-1

cdr3_aa: CASSFYGGAYTDTQYF
cdr3_nt: TGCGCCAGCAGCTTCTACGGCGGCGCTTACACAGATACGCAGTATTTT
d_call: -
clone_size: -
v_call: TRBV5-1
j_call: TRBJ2-3

cdr3_aa: CASSGSGVAFGSTDTQYF
cdr3_nt: TGTGCCAGCAGCGGCAGCGGGGTAGCTTTCGGAAGCACAGATACGCAGTATTTT
d_call: TRBD2
clone_size: -
v_call: TRBV7-6
j_call: TRBJ2-3

cdr3_aa: CASSETWESNQPQHF
cdr3_nt: TGTGCCAGCAGCGAAACGTGGGAGAGCAATCAGCCCCAGCATTTT
d_call: -
clone_size: -
v_call: TRBV3-1
j_call: TRBJ1-5

cdr3_aa: CASTATSGQGDTQYF
cdr3_nt: TGTGCCAGCACCGCGACTAGCGGGCAAGGAGATACGCAGTATTTT
d_call: TRBD2
clone_size: -
v_call: TRBV7-6
j_call: TRBJ2-3

cdr3_aa: CASSLGSRGYNEQFF
cdr3_nt: TGTGCCAGCAGCTTAGGTTCAAGGGGATACAATGAGCAGTTCTTC
d_call: -
clone_size: -
v_call: TRBV7-2
j_call: TRBJ2-1

cdr3_aa: CASSQTADTQYF
cdr3_nt: TGCGCCAGCAGCCAGACTGCAGATACGCAGTATTTT
d_call: -
clone_size: many
v_call: TRBV4-3
j_call: TRBJ2-3

cdr3_aa: CASRSGTPLSYEQYF
cdr3_nt: TGTGCCAGCAGAAGCGGGACTCCTCTCTCCTACGAGCAGTACTTC
d_call: TRBD2
clone_size: few
v_call: TRBV6-5
j_call: TRBJ2-7

cdr3_aa: CASSPGETQYF
cdr3_nt: TGCGCCAGCAGCCCGGGAGAGACCCAGTACTTC
d_call: -
clone_size: many
v_call: TRBV18
j_call: TRBJ2-5

cdr3_aa: CASSHPRVDEKLFF
cdr3_nt: TGTGCCAGCAGCCACCCGAGGGTCGATGAAAAACTGTTTTTT
d_call: -
clone_size: many
v_call: TRBV5-5
j_call: TRBJ1-4

cdr3_aa: CSVLKPSPYEQYF
cdr3_nt: TGCAGCGTTCTGAAACCTAGTCCCTACGAGCAGTACTTC
d_call: -
clone_size: many
v_call: TRBV29-1
j_call: TRBJ2-7

cdr3_aa: CASSQAGDPQETQYF
cdr3_nt: TGCGCCAGCAGCCAAGCGGGGGATCCACAAGAGACCCAGTACTTC
d_call: -
clone_size: few
v_call: TRBV4-3
j_call: TRBJ2-5

cdr3_aa: CASSLGQGITNEKLFF
cdr3_nt: TGTGCCAGCAGCTTGGGGCAGGGGATTACTAATGAAAAACTGTTTTTT
d_call: -
clone_size: few
v_call: TRBV5-6
j_call: TRBJ1-4

cdr3_aa: CASSQDGTGGNNEQFF
cdr3_nt: TGTGCCAGCAGCCAAGATGGGACAGGGGGGAACAATGAGCAGTTCTTC
d_call: TRBD1
clone_size: many
v_call: TRBV4-2
j_call: TRBJ2-1

cdr3_aa: CASSVANEQFF
cdr3_nt: TGTGCCAGCAGCGTAGCAAATGAGCAGTTCTTC
d_call: -
clone_size: few
v_call: TRBV9
j_call: TRBJ2-1

cdr3_aa: CASNDSRDPSQKLFF
cdr3_nt: TGTGCCAGCAATGATTCCCGGGACCCATCACAGAAACTGTTTTTT
d_call: -
clone_size: many
v_call: TRBV12-3/TRBV12-4
j_call: TRBJ1-4

cdr3_aa: CASSLFAGKFKETQYF
cdr3_nt: TGTGCCAGCAGTTTATTCGCGGGCAAATTCAAAGAGACCCAGTACTTC
d_call: -
clone_size: few
v_call: TRBV27
j_call: TRBJ2-5

cdr3_aa: CASSSTEDEQYF
cdr3_nt: TGTGCCAGCAGCAGCACAGAGGACGAGCAGTACTTC
d_call: -
clone_size: -
v_call: TRBV21-1
j_call: TRBJ2-7

cdr3_aa: CASVEAGNYGYTF
cdr3_nt: TGCGCCAGCGTCGAGGCAGGAAACTATGGCTACACCTTC
d_call: -
clone_size: -
v_call: TRBV23-1
j_call: TRBJ1-2

cdr3_aa: CASSLGDRGVYEQYF
cdr3_nt: TGTGCCAGCAGCTTAGGGGACAGGGGTGTCTACGAGCAGTACTTC
d_call: TRBD1
clone_size: -
v_call: TRBV7-6
j_call: TRBJ2-7

cdr3_aa: CSVEVTGRPEDTQYF
cdr3_nt: TGCAGCGTTGAAGTTACGGGTAGACCGGAAGATACGCAGTATTTT
d_call: -
clone_size: few
v_call: TRBV29-1
j_call: TRBJ2-3

cdr3_aa: CSVVSRDEQYF
cdr3_nt: TGCAGCGTTGTGTCTCGGGACGAGCAGTACTTC
d_call: -
clone_size: -
v_call: TRBV29-1
j_call: TRBJ2-7

cdr3_aa: CASSLRGGINEQFF
cdr3_nt: TGTGCCAGCAGTTTACGCGGGGGGATCAATGAGCAGTTCTTC
d_call: TRBD2
clone_size: few
v_call: TRBV6-2/TRBV6-3
j_call: TRBJ2-1

cdr3_aa: CASSPGSLVTETQYF
cdr3_nt: TGTGCCAGCAGCCCAGGGTCCCTGGTTACGGAGACCCAGTACTTC
d_call: -
clone_size: -
v_call: TRBV7-3
j_call: TRBJ2-5